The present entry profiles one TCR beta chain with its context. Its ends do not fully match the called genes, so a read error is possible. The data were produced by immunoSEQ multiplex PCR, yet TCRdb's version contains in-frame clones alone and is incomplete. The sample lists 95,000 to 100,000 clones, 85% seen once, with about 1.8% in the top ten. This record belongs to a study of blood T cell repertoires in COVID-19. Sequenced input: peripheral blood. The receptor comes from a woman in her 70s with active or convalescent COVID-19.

In nucleotides, the CDR3 is TGTGCTAGCAGCTTAGGACTGGCGGGCTACAATGAGCAGTTCTTC. Protein: CASSLGLAGYNEQFF. This chain joins TRBV7-7 and TRBJ2-1; TRBD2 might be the D (5 bases). Germline assignment: CDR1 SSHAT and CDR2 FNYEAQ (reference sequence). The CDR3 consists of 15 residues. Full variable domain (outside the CDR3, taken from reference TRBV7-7 and TRBJ2-1): GAGVSQSPRYKVTKRGQDVTLRCDPISSHATLYWYQQALGQGPEFLTYFNYEAQPDKSGLPSDRFSAERPEGSISTLTIQRTEQRDSAMYRCASSLGLAGYNEQFFGPGTRLTVL.